This T cell receptor (beta chain) was sequenced for a study of siplizumab effects on memory and regulatory T cells. V was pared by 2 bases and J by 1 base, with 9 bases between. The CDR3 is made up of 15 amino acids. Germline CDR1 is SGHRS and CDR2 is YFSETQ. Produced via immunoSEQ multiplex PCR; TCRdb's table is partial and in-frame only. Counted here are approximately 65,000 clones, roughly 80% occurring once; the ten biggest clones make up 3.5% to 4.5%. The sequencing sample was made of memory CD4+ T cells sorted from blood. The chain is built from TRBV5-1 and TRBJ2-2, with D possibly TRBD2 on 5 matching bases. This TCR came from a human donor in good health. The DNA for the CDR3 is TGCGCCAGCAGCTTCCGGACTGAGAACACCGGGGAGCTGTTTTTT. It translates to CASSFRTENTGELFF.